The clone carrying this T cell receptor (beta chain) was picked up many times. The antigen is not known. Clinical symptoms, serum thyroxine, TRAb, thyroid ultrasound and orbital computed tomography established diagnosis. The PBMCs were sourced from fresh peripheral blood (more than 8.5 ml). These data originate in a study of T cells in Graves' hyperthyroidism and ophthalmopathy. General observations from the study: Separation of ophthalmopathy from stable hyperthyroidism was achieved by a 13 V-J model. Most thyroid clonotypes expanded above 0.001 appeared in blood too.

The CDR3 runs to 12 residues. The V end was cut by 6 bases, the J end by 11 bases, with 17 bases between. The TCR beta CDR3 regions underwent amplification using RNA transcripts as the source. HTBI primers drove first-round RT-PCR of the TCR CDR3. TCRdb processed the multiplex PCR reads anew with MiXCR; each CDR3 protein has one entry. The sample lists approximately 430,000 distinct CDR3 sequences, roughly 14% occurring once. The sequence came from a man between 18 and 29 years old with Graves' ophthalmopathy. The V and J genes are TRBV5-7 and TRBJ1-1; tentative D call: TRBD1 (6 bases). TRBV5-7 is labeled an ORF, and its function is uncertain. Sequencing was carried out using blood. The CDR3 sequence: CASTMGGARAFF. The CDR3 DNA is TGTGCCAGCACAATGGGGGGGGCCAGGGCTTTCTTT.